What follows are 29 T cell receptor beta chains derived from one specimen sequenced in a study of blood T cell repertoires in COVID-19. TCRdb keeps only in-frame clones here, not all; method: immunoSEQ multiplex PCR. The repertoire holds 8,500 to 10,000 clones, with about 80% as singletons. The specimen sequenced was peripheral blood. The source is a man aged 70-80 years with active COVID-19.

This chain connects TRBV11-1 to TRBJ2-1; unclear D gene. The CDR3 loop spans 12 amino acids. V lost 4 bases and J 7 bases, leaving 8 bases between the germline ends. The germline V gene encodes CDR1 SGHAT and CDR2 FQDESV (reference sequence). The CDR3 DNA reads TGTGCCAGCAGCTCATTCGGGAATGAGCAGTTCTTC. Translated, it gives CASSSFGNEQFF.

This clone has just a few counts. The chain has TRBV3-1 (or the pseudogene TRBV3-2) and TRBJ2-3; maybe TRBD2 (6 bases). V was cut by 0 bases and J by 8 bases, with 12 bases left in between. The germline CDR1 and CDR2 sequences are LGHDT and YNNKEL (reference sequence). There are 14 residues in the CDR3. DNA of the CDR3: TGTGCCAGCAGCCAAGAAACACTAGCTGGTACGCAGTATTTT. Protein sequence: CASSQETLAGTQYF.

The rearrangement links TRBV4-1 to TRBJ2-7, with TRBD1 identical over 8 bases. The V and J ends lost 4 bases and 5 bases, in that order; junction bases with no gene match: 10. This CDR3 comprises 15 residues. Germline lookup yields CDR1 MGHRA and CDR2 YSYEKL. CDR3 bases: TGCGCCAGCAGCCGCTTCCAGGGGGCGCAGCACGAGCAGTACTTC. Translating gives CASSRFQGAQHEQYF.

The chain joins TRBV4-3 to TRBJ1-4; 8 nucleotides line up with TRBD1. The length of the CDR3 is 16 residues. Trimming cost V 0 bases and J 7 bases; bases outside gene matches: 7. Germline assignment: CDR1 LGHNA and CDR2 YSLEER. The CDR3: CASSQDPGGRGEKLFF. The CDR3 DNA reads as TGCGCCAGCAGCCAAGACCCAGGGGGCAGGGGTGAAAAACTGTTTTTT.

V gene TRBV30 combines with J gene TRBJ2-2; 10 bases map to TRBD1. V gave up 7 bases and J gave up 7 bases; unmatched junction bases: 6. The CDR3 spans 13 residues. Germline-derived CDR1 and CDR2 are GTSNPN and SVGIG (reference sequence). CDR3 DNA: TGTGCCTCACGGACAGGGGGGGTCGGGGAGCTGTTTTTT. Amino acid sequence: CASRTGGVGELFF.

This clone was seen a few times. Written as DNA, the CDR3 is TGTGCCACCCAGGCCCTCTATAATTCACCCCTCCACTTT. Translating it yields CATQALYNSPLHF. The chain is built from TRBV25-1 and TRBJ1-6, with D unclear. V shed 10 bases and J shed 3 bases, with 10 bases lying between them. Germline CDR1 reads MGHDK; CDR2 reads SYGVNS. This CDR3 comprises 13 residues.

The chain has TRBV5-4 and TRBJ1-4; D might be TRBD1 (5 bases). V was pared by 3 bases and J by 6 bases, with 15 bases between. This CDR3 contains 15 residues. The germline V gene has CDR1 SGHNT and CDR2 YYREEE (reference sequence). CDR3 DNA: TGTGCCAGCAGCTCGGGGGGGGATGGGTATGAAAAACTGTTTTTT. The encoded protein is CASSSGGDGYEKLFF. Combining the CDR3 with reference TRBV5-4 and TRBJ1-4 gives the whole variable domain ETGVTQSPTHLIKTRGQQVTLRCSSQSGHNTVSWYQQALGQGPQFIFQYYREEENGRGNFPPRFSGLQFPNYSSELNVNALELDDSALYLCASSSGGDGYEKLFFGSGTQLSVL.

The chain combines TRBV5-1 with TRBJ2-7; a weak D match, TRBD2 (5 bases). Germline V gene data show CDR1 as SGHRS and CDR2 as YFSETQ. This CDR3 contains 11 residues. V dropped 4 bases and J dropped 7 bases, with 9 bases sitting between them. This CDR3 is CASSPPGEQYF. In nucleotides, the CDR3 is TGCGCCAGCAGCCCGCCGGGAGAGCAGTACTTC.

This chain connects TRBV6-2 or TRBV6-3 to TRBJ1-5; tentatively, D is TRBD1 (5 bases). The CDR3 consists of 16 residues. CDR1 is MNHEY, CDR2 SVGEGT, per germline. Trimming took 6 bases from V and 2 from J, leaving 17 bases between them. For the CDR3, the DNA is TGTGCCAGCAGCCGGCTCGGGACTCAGGGCAATCAGCCCCAGCATTTT. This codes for CASSRLGTQGNQPQHF.

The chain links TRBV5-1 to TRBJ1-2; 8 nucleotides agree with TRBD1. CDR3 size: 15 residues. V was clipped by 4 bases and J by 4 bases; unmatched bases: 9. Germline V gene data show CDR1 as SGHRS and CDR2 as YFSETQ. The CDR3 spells CASSEPGQVFYGYTF. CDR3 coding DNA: TGCGCCAGCAGCGAACCGGGACAGGTCTTCTATGGCTACACCTTC.

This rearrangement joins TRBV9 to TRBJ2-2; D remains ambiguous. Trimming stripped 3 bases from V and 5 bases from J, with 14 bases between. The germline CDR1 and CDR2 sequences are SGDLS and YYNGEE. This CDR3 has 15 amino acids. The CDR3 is CASSGQILRTGELFF. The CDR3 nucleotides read TGTGCCAGCAGCGGACAAATTCTACGGACCGGGGAGCTGTTTTTT.

The CDR3 nucleotides read TGTGCCAGCAGCCCCGGGACTAGCAGGGATACGCAGTATTTT. Its translation: CASSPGTSRDTQYF. V is TRBV7-9 and J is TRBJ2-3; 9 bases are shared with TRBD2. V was pared by 5 bases and J by 6 bases, with 6 bases of the junction left unmatched. The germline gives CDR1 SEHNR, CDR2 FQNEAQ (reference sequence). The CDR3 has 14 residues.

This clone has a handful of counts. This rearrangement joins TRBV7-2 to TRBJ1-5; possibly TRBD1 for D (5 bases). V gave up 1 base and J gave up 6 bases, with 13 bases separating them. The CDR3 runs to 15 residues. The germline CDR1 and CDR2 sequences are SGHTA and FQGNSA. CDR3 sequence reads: CASSLGNLRGQPQHF. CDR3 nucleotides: TGTGCCAGCAGCTTAGGAAATTTAAGGGGTCAGCCCCAGCATTTT.

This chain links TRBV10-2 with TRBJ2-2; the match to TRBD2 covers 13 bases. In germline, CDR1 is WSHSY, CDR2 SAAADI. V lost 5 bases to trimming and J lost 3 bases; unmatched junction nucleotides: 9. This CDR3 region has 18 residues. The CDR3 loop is CASSPHPTSGRDTGELFF. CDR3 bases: TGCGCCAGCAGTCCGCACCCTACTAGCGGGAGGGACACCGGGGAGCTGTTTTTT.

Written as DNA, the CDR3 is TGTGCCACCAGCAGAGATGGGGACAGACAGAACACTGAAGCTTTCTTT. Translation gives CATSRDGDRQNTEAFF. This chain links TRBV15 with TRBJ1-1; 7 nucleotides line up with TRBD1. This CDR3 has 16 amino acids. J lost 1 base, V lost 0 bases, and 5 bases had no gene match. Germline V gives CDR1 LNHNV, CDR2 YYDKDF (reference sequence).

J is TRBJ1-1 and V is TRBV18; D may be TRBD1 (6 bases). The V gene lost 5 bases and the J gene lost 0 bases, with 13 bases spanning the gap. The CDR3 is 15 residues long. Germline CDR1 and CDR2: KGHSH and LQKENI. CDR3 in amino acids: CASSEGRGMNTEAFF. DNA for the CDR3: TGTGCCAGCTCAGAAGGAAGGGGGATGAACACTGAAGCTTTCTTT.

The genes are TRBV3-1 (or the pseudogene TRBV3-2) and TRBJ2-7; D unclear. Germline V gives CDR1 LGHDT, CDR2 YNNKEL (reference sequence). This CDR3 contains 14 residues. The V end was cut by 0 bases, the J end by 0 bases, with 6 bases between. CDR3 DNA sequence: TGTGCCAGCAGCCAAGATCCCAGCTCCTACGAGCAGTACTTC. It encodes CASSQDPSSYEQYF.

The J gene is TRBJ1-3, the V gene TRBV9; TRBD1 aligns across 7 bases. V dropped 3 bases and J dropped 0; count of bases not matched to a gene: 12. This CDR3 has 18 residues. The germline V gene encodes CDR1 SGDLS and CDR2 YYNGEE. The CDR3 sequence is CASSGFRGTKTSGNTIYF. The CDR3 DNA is TGTGCCAGCAGCGGATTCAGGGGGACCAAAACCTCTGGAAACACCATATATTTT.

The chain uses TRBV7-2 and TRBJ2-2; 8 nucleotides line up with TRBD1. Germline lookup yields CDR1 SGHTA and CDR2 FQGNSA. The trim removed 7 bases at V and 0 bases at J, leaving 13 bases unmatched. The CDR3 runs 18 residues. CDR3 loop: CASKRTGTYGANTGELFF. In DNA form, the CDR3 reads TGTGCCAGCAAGAGGACAGGGACCTACGGCGCGAACACCGGGGAGCTGTTTTTT.

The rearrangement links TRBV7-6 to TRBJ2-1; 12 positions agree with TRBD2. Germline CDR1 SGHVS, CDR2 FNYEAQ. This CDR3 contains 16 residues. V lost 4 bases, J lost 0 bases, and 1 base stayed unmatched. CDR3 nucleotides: TGTGCCAGCAGCTCTAGCGGGAGGGGCTCCTACAATGAGCAGTTCTTC. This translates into CASSSSGRGSYNEQFF.

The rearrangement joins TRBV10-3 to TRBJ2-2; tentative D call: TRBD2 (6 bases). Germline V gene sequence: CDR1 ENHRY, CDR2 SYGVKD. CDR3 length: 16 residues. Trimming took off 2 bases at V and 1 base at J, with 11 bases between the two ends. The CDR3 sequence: CAISEGGTVNTGELFF. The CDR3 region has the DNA TGTGCCATCAGTGAGGGCGGGACGGTGAACACCGGGGAGCTGTTTTTT.

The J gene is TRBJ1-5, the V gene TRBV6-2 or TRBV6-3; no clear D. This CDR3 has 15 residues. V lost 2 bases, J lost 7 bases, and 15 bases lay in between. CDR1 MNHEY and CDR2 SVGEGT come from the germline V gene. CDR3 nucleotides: TGTGCCAGCAGTTACCAAGCCCGGGGAGGGCAGCCCCAGCATTTT. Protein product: CASSYQARGGQPQHF.

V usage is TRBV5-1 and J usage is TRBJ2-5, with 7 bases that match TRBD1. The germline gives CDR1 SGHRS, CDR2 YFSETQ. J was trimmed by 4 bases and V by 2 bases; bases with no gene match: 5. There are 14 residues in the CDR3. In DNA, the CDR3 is TGCGCCAGCAGCTTCGGGACAGAGGCAGAGACCCAGTACTTC. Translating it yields CASSFGTEAETQYF.

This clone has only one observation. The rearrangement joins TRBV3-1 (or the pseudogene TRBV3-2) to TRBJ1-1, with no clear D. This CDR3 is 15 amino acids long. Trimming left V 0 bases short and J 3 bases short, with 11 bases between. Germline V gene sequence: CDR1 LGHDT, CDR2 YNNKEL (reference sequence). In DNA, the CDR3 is TGTGCCAGCAGCCAAGATGATCCAGAAGACACTGAAGCTTTCTTT. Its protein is CASSQDDPEDTEAFF.

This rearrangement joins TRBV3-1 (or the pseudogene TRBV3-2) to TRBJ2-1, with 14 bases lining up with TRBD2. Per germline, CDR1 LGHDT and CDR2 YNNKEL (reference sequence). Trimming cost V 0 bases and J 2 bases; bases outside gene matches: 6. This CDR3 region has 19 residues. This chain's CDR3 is CASSQEGLAGGLTYNEQFF. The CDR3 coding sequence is TGTGCCAGCAGCCAAGAAGGACTAGCGGGAGGACTGACCTACAATGAGCAGTTCTTC.

This chain's CDR3 is CASRASGRNEQFF. CDR3 nucleotide sequence: TGTGCCAGCAGGGCTAGCGGGAGGAATGAGCAGTTCTTC. The chain couples TRBV2 to TRBJ2-1; 11 bases are a match to TRBD2. CDR1 SNHLY and CDR2 FYNNEI come from the germline V gene. The CDR3 runs to 13 residues. V trimming: 6 bases; J trimming: 7 bases; junction bases outside the gene matches: 2.

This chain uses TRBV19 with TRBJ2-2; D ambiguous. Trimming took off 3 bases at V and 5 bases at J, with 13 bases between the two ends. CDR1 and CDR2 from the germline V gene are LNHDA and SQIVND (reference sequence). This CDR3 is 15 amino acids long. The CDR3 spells CASSMAGPRTGELFF. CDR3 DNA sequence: TGTGCCAGTAGTATGGCAGGCCCCCGTACCGGGGAGCTGTTTTTT.

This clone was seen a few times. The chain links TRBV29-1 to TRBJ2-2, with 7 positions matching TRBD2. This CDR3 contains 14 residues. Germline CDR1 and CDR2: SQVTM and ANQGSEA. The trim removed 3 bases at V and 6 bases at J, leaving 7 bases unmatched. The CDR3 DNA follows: TGCAGCGTTGATCCCTGGGGGGGGTCCGGGGAGCTGTTTTTT. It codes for CSVDPWGGSGELFF.

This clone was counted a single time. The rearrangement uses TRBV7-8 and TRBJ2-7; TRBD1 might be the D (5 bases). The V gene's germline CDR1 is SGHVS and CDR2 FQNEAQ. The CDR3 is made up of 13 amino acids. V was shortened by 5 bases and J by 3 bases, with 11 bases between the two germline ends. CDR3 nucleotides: TGTGCCAGCAGCCCAAATAGGGGCTACGAGCAGTACTTC. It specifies CASSPNRGYEQYF.